These T cell receptor beta chains were read from a single sample in a study of vaccination and CD4 T cells after COVID-19. Each CDR3 protein gets one entry after TCRdb re-called the PCR reads with MiXCR. Here the sample spans around 22,000 distinct CDR3 sequences, 32% being singletons. No antigen has been assigned to these receptors. What was sequenced was cultured CD4+ T cells from blood. The receptors here all came from a human donor with COVID-19. CDR3s include the opening cysteine and the closing phenylalanine or tryptophan. D genes are given only for firm matches. Rows give clone size only sometimes, using once, few, many, or a class for an expanded clone.

TRBV20-1	few	TRBD2	TRBJ2-7	TGCAGTGCCAACCCGGGACTAAATTACGAGCAGTACTTC	CSANPGLNYEQYF
TRBV7-2	NA	NA	TRBJ1-2	TGTGCCAGCAGCTTAGTTGGGACAACGCACAGTAACTATGGCTACACCTTC	CASSLVGTTHSNYGYTF
TRBV9	NA	TRBD2	TRBJ2-5	TGTGCCAGCAGCGTAGCGGGAGGGGGACTAGCGGGGAGTCAAGAGACCCAGTACTTC	CASSVAGGGLAGSQETQYF
TRBV12-3/TRBV12-4	NA	TRBD2	TRBJ2-1	TGTGCCAGCATTGTAGCGGGGGGGCGGGATGAGCAGTTCTTC	CASIVAGGRDEQFF
TRBV11-3	few	TRBD1	TRBJ2-3	TGTGCCAGCTCCGGGACAGGGGCGTCAGATACGCAGTATTTT	CASSGTGASDTQYF
TRBV6-1	few	NA	TRBJ1-2	TGTGCCAGCAGTGAAAACCCGACTAACTATGGCTACACCTTC	CASSENPTNYGYTF
TRBV27	few	TRBD1	TRBJ2-5	TGTGCCAGCAGCATCGGGGCAGGGGGCGTTGGGTCGGAGACCCAGTACTTC	CASSIGAGGVGSETQYF
TRBV7-6	NA	NA	TRBJ2-3	TGTGCCAGCAGCTTAGAATTAGCCCCAGATACGCAGTATTTT	CASSLELAPDTQYF
TRBV2	medium-sized	NA	TRBJ1-1	TGTGCCAGCACCGCCGAACAGGCGACTCGTTCATTCATCATGAACACTGAAGCTTTCTTT	CASTAEQATRSFIMNTEAFF
TRBV6-5	NA	NA	TRBJ1-2	TGTGCCAGCAGTTACATCCGGGCCGGACCTGGCTACACCTTC	CASSYIRAGPGYTF
TRBV6-1	few	TRBD1	TRBJ1-5	TGTGCCAGCAGTCGGACAGGGATGAACAATCAGCCCCAGCATTTT	CASSRTGMNNQPQHF
TRBV20-1	few	TRBD1	TRBJ2-3	TGCAGTGCTAGAGAGACATTGGGGATGGACAGGGGGCCGACAGATACGCAGTATTTT	CSARETLGMDRGPTDTQYF
TRBV11-2	NA	NA	TRBJ2-7	TGTGCCAGCAGCTTCACAGGATCCTACGAGCAGTACTTC	CASSFTGSYEQYF
TRBV6-5	NA	NA	TRBJ1-4	TGTGCCAGCAGTTATTCAAGGGTGTTAGCTAATGAAAAACTGTTTTTT	CASSYSRVLANEKLFF
TRBV9	NA	NA	TRBJ2-5	TGTGCCAGCAGCTCCTCGGGAGTCGAGACCCAGTACTTC	CASSSSGVETQYF
TRBV28	NA	NA	TRBJ1-1	TGTGCCAGCAGTCCGGGCCAAATTCAGATGGCTTTCTTT	CASSPGQIQMAFF
TRBV24-1	NA	TRBD2	TRBJ2-1	TGTGCCACCAGTGACACCGCCGGGACTAGCGGGGGGGGTTATGAGCAGTTCTTC	CATSDTAGTSGGGYEQFF
TRBV6-1	NA	TRBD2	TRBJ2-1	TGTGCCAGCAGAAGTCTAGCGGGGGTCGGTCCTGAGCAGTTCTTC	CASRSLAGVGPEQFF
TRBV3-1	NA	NA	TRBJ2-7	TGTGCCAGCAGCCAAGAAGCTGGACTGCACTACGAGCAGTACTTC	CASSQEAGLHYEQYF
TRBV6-1	NA	TRBD2	TRBJ2-1	TGTGCCAGCAGTCGGGGGGGCCAGTCCTACAATGAGCAGTTCTTC	CASSRGGQSYNEQFF
TRBV27	few	NA	TRBJ1-2	TGTGCCAGCAGTTTTCTGGCCGGGGCCGAGATCAACTATGGCTACACCTTC	CASSFLAGAEINYGYTF
TRBV19	NA	NA	TRBJ2-3	TGTGCCAGTAGAGAAGGAGGCACAGATACGCAGTATTTT	CASREGGTDTQYF
TRBV20-1	medium-sized	TRBD1	TRBJ1-5	TGCAGTGCTAGCAACAGGGGAGGCAATCAGCCCCAGCATTTT	CSASNRGGNQPQHF
TRBV6-2/TRBV6-3	few	NA	TRBJ1-1	TGTAGCGTTGGCCGGGCGGGCACTGAAGCTTTCTTT	CSVGRAGTEAFF
TRBV11-2	few	TRBD1	TRBJ2-7	TGTGCCAGCAGCTTAGGTTGGACAGGGGCCTACGAGCAGTACTTC	CASSLGWTGAYEQYF
TRBV12-3/TRBV12-4	few	NA	TRBJ2-5	TGTGCCAGCAGTAACCGGGACAAAAAGTCGGAGACCCAGTACTTC	CASSNRDKKSETQYF
TRBV5-1	once	NA	TRBJ2-1	TGCGCCAGCAGCTTAGGTAGGGGCCCGAACAATGAGCAGTTCTTC	CASSLGRGPNNEQFF
TRBV5-6	NA	NA	TRBJ1-2	TGTGCCAGCAGCTTGAGGAGGGGCCGTGGGTATGGCTACACCTTC	CASSLRRGRGYGYTF
TRBV12-5	NA	NA	TRBJ2-1	TGTGCTAGTGGTGGCACAGGGAACGATGAGCAGTTCTTC	CASGGTGNDEQFF
TRBV20-1	NA	NA	TRBJ2-1	TGCAGTGCGGAGAAGGGGGGGAGGGTCAATGAGCAGTTCTTC	CSAEKGGRVNEQFF
TRBV12-3/TRBV12-4	NA	NA	TRBJ1-4	TGTGCCAGCAGTTTACAGGGAGTGGGCGAAAAACTGTTTTTT	CASSLQGVGEKLFF
TRBV6-1	few	TRBD1	TRBJ2-7	TGTGCCAGCAGGAGACAGTCGGACAGGGACTACGAGCAGTACTTC	CASRRQSDRDYEQYF
TRBV11-2	NA	NA	TRBJ1-3	TGTGCCAGCAGCCCACGTTTCTCTGGAAACACCATATATTTT	CASSPRFSGNTIYF
TRBV7-2	few	NA	TRBJ2-5	TGTGCCAGCAGCTTAGTGGAAGAGACCCAGTACTTC	CASSLVEETQYF
TRBV2	few	TRBD1	TRBJ1-2	TGTGCCAGCAGTGGGACAGGGGGAAACTATGGCTACACCTTC	CASSGTGGNYGYTF
TRBV6-1	NA	NA	TRBJ2-7	TGTGCCACTGAGAGCTCCTACGAGCAGTACTTC	CATESSYEQYF
TRBV20-1	few	NA	TRBJ1-5	TGCAGTGTACCGGTCGGCAATCAGCCCCAGCATTTT	CSVPVGNQPQHF
TRBV28	NA	TRBD1	TRBJ1-3	TGTGCCAGCAATCCGCCGGGACAGGGAGGAAACACCATATATTTT	CASNPPGQGGNTIYF
TRBV20-1	NA	NA	TRBJ1-5	TGCAGTGCTAGGTTAAGGGGAGGGCATCAGCCCCAGCATTTT	CSARLRGGHQPQHF
TRBV7-2	NA	NA	TRBJ1-4	TGTGCCAGCAGCCGCGCGGCAGGCTCAGGGGAAAAACTGTTTTTT	CASSRAAGSGEKLFF
TRBV6-5	few	NA	TRBJ1-2	TGTGCCAGCAGTTACCAACAGGGTTATGGCTACACCTTC	CASSYQQGYGYTF
TRBV27	few	TRBD2	TRBJ2-4	TGTGCCAGCAGTCAAACTAGCGGGGGGGATTCATTAGCCAAAAACATTCAGTACTTC	CASSQTSGGDSLAKNIQYF